These 11 T cell receptor beta chains were all obtained from the same sample, sequenced in a study of chemoradiotherapy in HPV16-positive cancers. The protocol was immunoSEQ multiplex PCR, while the TCRdb copy is restricted to in-frame clones and leaves out a portion. The sample has about 27,000 clones; over 90% are singletons. This sample comprised blood, obtained from a patient who underwent chemoradiotherapy. The receptors were gathered from a human donor with HPV-associated anogenital cancer.

In this sample, this clone turned up once. V gene TRBV28 combines with J gene TRBJ2-5, with TRBD2 identical over 7 bases. With V trimmed by 6 bases and J by 2 bases, 12 bases remained unmatched. CDR3 length: 16 amino acids. The germline V gene encodes CDR1 MDHEN and CDR2 SYDVKM. The CDR3 bases are TGTGCCAGCAGCTGGCTTTCCCTAGCGGAGCAAGAGACCCAGTACTTC. Its translation is CASSWLSLAEQETQYF. The full variable domain, rest sourced from reference TRBV28 and TRBJ2-5, is DVKVTQSSRYLVKRTGEKVFLECVQDMDHENMFWYRQDPGLGLRLIYFSYDVKMKEKGDIPEGYSVSREKKERFSLILESASTNQTSMYLCASSWLSLAEQETQYFGPGTRLLVL.

This chain connects TRBV7-6 to TRBJ1-4; D is uncertain. V dropped 5 bases and J dropped 8 bases, with 9 bases sitting between them. Germline-derived CDR1 and CDR2 are SGHVS and FNYEAQ. CDR3 size: 12 residues. CDR3 amino acids: CASSAIQEKLFF. CDR3 sequence (DNA): TGTGCCAGCAGCGCCATACAGGAAAAACTGTTTTTT.

The J gene is TRBJ1-5, the V gene TRBV2, with D possibly being TRBD1 (6 bases). CDR1 is SNHLY and CDR2 is FYNNEI in the germline V gene. Trimming left V 5 bases short and J 0 bases short, with 14 bases between. The length of the CDR3 is 16 residues. This chain's CDR3 is CASSQTGLYSNQPQHF. The CDR3, as DNA: TGTGCCAGCAGTCAGACAGGCCTTTATAGCAATCAGCCCCAGCATTTT. Variable domain in full (rest from reference TRBV2 and TRBJ1-5): EPEVTQTPSHQVTQMGQEVILRCVPISNHLYFYWYRQILGQKVEFLVSFYNNEISEKSEIFDDQFSVERPDGSNFTLKIRSTKLEDSAMYFCASSQTGLYSNQPQHFGDGTRLSIL.

This clone was observed once. V and J are TRBV7-2 and TRBJ2-5, with no clear D. V was pared by 0 bases and J by 2 bases, with 4 bases between. Germline V gives CDR1 SGHTA, CDR2 FQGNSA. This CDR3 is built from 13 residues. The CDR3 spells CASSLAHQETQYF. Written as DNA, the CDR3 is TGTGCCAGCAGCTTAGCCCATCAAGAGACCCAGTACTTC.

The chain couples TRBV7-9 to TRBJ2-5; TRBD1 aligns across 8 bases. Unmatched junction bases numbered 12, after V lost 1 base and J lost 14 bases. The germline CDR1 and CDR2 sequences are SEHNR and FQNEAQ (reference sequence). The CDR3 has 14 residues. The CDR3 sequence: CASSLVPDRGPTYF. The CDR3 DNA reads as TGTGCCAGCAGCTTAGTTCCCGACAGGGGCCCAACTTACTTC. The full variable domain, with the rest looked up from reference TRBV7-9 and TRBJ2-5, is DTGVSQNPRHKITKRGQNVTFRCDPISEHNRLYWYRQTLGQGPEFLTYFQNEAQLEKSRLLSDRFSAERPKGSFSTLEIQRTEQGDSAMYLCASSLVPDRGPTYFGPGTRLLVL.

The chain uses TRBV7-9 and TRBJ2-7, with D maybe TRBD2 (6 bases). CDR3 size: 16 residues. V was pared by 5 bases and J by 1 base, with 18 bases between. The V gene's germline CDR1 is SEHNR and CDR2 FQNEAQ (reference sequence). The CDR3 spells CASSPAPGERSYEQYF. In nucleotides, the CDR3 is TGTGCCAGCAGCCCCGCCCCGGGGGAGAGATCCTACGAGCAGTACTTC. Based on the CDR3 plus reference TRBV7-9 and TRBJ2-7, the full variable domain is DTGVSQNPRHKITKRGQNVTFRCDPISEHNRLYWYRQTLGQGPEFLTYFQNEAQLEKSRLLSDRFSAERPKGSFSTLEIQRTEQGDSAMYLCASSPAPGERSYEQYFGPGTRLTVT.

The rearrangement joins TRBV18 to TRBJ1-3; D is unclear. Germline values: CDR1 KGHSH, CDR2 LQKENI. The CDR3 is 14 amino acids. Trimming took 1 base from V and 2 from J, leaving 6 bases between them. In DNA form, the CDR3 reads TGTGCCAGCTCACCACAAGGAGCTGGAAACACCATATATTTT. Translated: CASSPQGAGNTIYF.

The table lists this clone with a few counts. The rearrangement joins TRBV9 to TRBJ1-2; D uncertain. Trimming left V 0 bases short and J 4 bases short, with 13 bases between. The germline gives CDR1 SGDLS, CDR2 YYNGEE. This CDR3 spans 15 amino acids. The CDR3 loop is CASSVVAGPSYGYTF. CDR3 in DNA: TGTGCCAGCAGCGTAGTTGCAGGACCGTCCTATGGCTACACCTTC.

This chain connects TRBV4-2 to TRBJ2-3; D uncertain. Germline CDR1 and CDR2: LGHNA and YNFKEQ. The CDR3 runs 15 residues. V lost 1 base and J 6 bases, leaving 14 bases between the germline ends. CDR3 bases: TGTGCCAGCAGCCAAGTTTACAATTTAGGCGATACGCAGTATTTT. Translation gives CASSQVYNLGDTQYF.

This clone has just a few counts. The chain uses TRBV5-4 and TRBJ2-7; 9 bases align to TRBD1. The CDR3 is 15 amino acids. V gave up 2 bases and J gave up 5 bases; unmatched junction bases: 8. The germline gives CDR1 SGHNT, CDR2 YYREEE (reference sequence). CDR3 sequence (DNA): TGTGCCAGCAGCTTCCCTACAGGGGGCTTCAACGAGCAGTACTTC. Encoded protein: CASSFPTGGFNEQYF.

This chain connects TRBV18 to TRBJ2-7, with a weak D call TRBD1 (6 bases). Germline V gene lookup returns CDR1 KGHSH and CDR2 LQKENI. V lost 0 bases to trimming and J lost 3 bases, with 18 bases between them. The CDR3 is 17 residues long. The CDR3 DNA sequence: TGTGCCAGCTCACCACCTATGAGTGGGACAAAAGACTACGAGCAGTACTTC. Translated, it gives CASSPPMSGTKDYEQYF.